This record covers a single T cell receptor beta chain. V was shortened by 5 bases and J by 4 bases, with 6 bases between the two germline ends. Germline CDR1 and CDR2: MGHDK and SYGVNS. The length of the CDR3 is 12 residues. The data were obtained in a study of blood T cell repertoires in COVID-19. As processed by the authors: Amplification with reference gene primers provided the estimates of nucleated cell counts. Method: immunoSEQ multiplex PCR; TCRdb's copy keeps in-frame clones and lacks some. D and trimming come from the DNA, and the V and J calls and clone size come from that table. The sample includes tens of thousands of clones, approximately 79% of them seen just once.

The sequenced material came from peripheral blood. The V gene is TRBV25-1, the J gene TRBJ2-1, with no clear D. The TCR originated in a man aged 55 to 69 with acute or convalescent COVID-19. This CDR3 reads CASSILYNEQFF. In nucleotides, the CDR3 is TGTGCCAGCAGTATCCTGTACAATGAGCAGTTCTTC.